This T cell receptor (beta chain) was identified during a study of circulating CD8 cells and anti-PD-1 response in melanoma. Sorting of live CD3+CD8+TCRalphabeta+ cells by PD-1 and/or TIGIT gave four subsets. Germline values: CDR1 SGHNT, CDR2 YYREEE (reference sequence). The CDR3 is 14 residues long. Note on this clonotype: A read error may be the cause here, since a much bigger clone is one base away.

Using about 15 ng of total RNA, TCR libraries were made with the QIAseq Immune Repertoire TCR panel. From the reads, TCRdb called clonotypes with MiXCR, one entry per CDR3 protein. The repertoire includes 800 to 1,100 distinct CDR3 sequences, 5% to 6.5% of them detected once, and roughly 11% sits in the top ten. The chain joins TRBV5-4 to TRBJ2-7, with D tentatively TRBD2 (6 bases). The sequences come from CD8+ T cells from PBMCs, collected at baseline or after one month of anti-PD-1 therapy (not recorded which). The source of this sequence is a human donor with melanoma. CDR3 region: CACSLGLRPDEQYF. The CDR3 DNA reads TGTGCCTGCAGCCTGGGACTCCGACCCGACGAGCAGTACTTC.